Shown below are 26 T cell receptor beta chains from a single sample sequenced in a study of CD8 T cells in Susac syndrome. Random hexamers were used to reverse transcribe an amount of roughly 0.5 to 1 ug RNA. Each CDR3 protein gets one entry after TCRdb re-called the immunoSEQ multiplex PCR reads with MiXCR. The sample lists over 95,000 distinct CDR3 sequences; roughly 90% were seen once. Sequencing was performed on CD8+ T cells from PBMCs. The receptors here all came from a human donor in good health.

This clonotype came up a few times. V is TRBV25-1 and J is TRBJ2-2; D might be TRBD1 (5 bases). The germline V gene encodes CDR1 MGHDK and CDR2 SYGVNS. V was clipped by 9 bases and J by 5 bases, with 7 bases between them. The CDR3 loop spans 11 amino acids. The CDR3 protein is CASQGTGELFF. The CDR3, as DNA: TGTGCCAGTCAGGGTACCGGGGAGCTGTTTTTT.

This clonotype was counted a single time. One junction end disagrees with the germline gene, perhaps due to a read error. The chain's CDR3 is CSVRGREGTNQYF. CDR3 nucleotides: TGCAGTGTTAGAGGGCGGGAGGGCACAAACCAGTACTTC. The genes are TRBV20-1 and TRBJ2-7; 9 bases match TRBD2. The CDR3 is made up of 13 amino acids. Germline CDR1 and CDR2: DFQATT and SNEGSKA (reference sequence).

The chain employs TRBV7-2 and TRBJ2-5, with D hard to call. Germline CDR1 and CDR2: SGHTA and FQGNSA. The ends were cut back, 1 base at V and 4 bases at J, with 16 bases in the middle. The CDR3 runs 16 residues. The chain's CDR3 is CASSLDGRITIETQYF. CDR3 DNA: TGTGCCAGCAGCTTAGACGGACGGATTACAATAGAGACCCAGTACTTC.

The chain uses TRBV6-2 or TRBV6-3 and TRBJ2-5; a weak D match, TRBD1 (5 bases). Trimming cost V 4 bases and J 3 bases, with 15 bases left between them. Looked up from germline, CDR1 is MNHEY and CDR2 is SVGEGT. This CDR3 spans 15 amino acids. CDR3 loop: CASSFRMTAKETQYF. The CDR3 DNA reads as TGTGCCAGCAGTTTCAGAATGACAGCGAAAGAGACCCAGTACTTC.

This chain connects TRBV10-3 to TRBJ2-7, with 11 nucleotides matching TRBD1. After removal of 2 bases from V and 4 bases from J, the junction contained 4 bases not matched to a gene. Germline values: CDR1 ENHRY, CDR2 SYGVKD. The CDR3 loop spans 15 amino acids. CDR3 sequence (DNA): TGTGCCATCAGTGAGAATAGGGACAGGGGGTACGAGCAGTACTTC. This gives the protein CAISENRDRGYEQYF.

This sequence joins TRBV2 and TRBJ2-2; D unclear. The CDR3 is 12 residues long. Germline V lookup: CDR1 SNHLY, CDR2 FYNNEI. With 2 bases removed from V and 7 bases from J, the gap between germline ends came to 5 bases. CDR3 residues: CASSETGGELFF. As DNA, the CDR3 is TGTGCCAGCAGTGAAACGGGCGGGGAGCTGTTTTTT. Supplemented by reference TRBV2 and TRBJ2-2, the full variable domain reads EPEVTQTPSHQVTQMGQEVILRCVPISNHLYFYWYRQILGQKVEFLVSFYNNEISEKSEIFDDQFSVERPDGSNFTLKIRSTKLEDSAMYFCASSETGGELFFGEGSRLTVL.

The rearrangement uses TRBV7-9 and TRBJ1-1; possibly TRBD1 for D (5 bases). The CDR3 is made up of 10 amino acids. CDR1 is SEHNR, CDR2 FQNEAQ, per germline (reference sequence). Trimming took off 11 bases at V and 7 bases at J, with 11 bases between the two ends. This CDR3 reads CAGRDGEAFF. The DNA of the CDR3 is TGTGCCGGACGGGACGGTGAAGCTTTCTTT.

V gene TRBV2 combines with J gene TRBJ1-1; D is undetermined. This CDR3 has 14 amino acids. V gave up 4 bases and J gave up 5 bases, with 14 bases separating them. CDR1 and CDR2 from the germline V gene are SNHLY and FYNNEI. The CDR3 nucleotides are TGTGCCAGCAGTGCCGAAGTCCTGAGGACTGAAGCTTTCTTT. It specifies CASSAEVLRTEAFF.

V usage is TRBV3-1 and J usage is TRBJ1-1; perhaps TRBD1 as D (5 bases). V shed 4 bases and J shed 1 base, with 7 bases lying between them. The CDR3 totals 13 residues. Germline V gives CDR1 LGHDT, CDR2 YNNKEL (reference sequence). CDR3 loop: CASSPRANTEAFF. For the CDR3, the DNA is TGTGCCAGCAGCCCCAGGGCGAACACTGAAGCTTTCTTT.

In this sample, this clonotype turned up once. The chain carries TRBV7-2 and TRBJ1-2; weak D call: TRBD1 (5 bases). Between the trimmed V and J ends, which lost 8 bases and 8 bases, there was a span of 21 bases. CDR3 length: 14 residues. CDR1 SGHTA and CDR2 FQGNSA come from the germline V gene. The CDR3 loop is CASGQLGLREGYTF. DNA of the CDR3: TGTGCCAGCGGACAACTGGGTTTGCGTGAGGGCTACACCTTC.

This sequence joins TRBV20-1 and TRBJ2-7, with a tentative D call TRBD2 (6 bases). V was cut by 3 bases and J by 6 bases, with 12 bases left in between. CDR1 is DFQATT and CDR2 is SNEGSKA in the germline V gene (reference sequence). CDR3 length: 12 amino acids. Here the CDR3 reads CSASGSRSEQYF. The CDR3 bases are TGCAGTGCTAGCGGGAGCCGAAGCGAGCAGTACTTC.

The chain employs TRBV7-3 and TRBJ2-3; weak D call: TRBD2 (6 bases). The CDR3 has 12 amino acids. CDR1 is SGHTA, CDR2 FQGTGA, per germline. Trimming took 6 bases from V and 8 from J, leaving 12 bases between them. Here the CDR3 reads CASRGEDGTQYF. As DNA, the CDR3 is TGTGCCAGCAGGGGGGAGGACGGTACGCAGTATTTT. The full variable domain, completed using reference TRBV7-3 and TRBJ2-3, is GAGVSQTPSNKVTEKGKYVELRCDPISGHTALYWYRQSLGQGPEFLIYFQGTGAADDSGLPNDRFFAVRPEGSVSTLKIQRTERGDSAVYLCASRGEDGTQYFGPGTRLTVL.

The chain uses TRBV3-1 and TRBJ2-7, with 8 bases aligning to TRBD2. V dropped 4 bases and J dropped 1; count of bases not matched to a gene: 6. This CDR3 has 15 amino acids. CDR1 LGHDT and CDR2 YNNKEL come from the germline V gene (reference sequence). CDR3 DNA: TGTGCCAGCAGCCCTGGGATAGCGGGATCCTACGAGCAGTACTTC. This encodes CASSPGIAGSYEQYF.

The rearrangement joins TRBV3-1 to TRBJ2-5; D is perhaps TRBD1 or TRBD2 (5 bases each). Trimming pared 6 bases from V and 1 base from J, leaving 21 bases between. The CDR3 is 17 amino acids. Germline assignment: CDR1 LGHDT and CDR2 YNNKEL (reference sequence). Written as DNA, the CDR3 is TGTGCCAGCAGGCGAAGGGACGGCCCAGGTCTCCAAGAGACCCAGTACTTC. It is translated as CASRRRDGPGLQETQYF.

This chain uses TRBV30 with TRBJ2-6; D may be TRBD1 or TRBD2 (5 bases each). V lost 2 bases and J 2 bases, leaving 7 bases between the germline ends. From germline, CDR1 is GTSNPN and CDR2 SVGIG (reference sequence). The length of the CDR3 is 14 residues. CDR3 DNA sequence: TGTGCCTGGAGTCGGGGCACTGGGGCCAACGTCCTGACTTTC. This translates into CAWSRGTGANVLTF.

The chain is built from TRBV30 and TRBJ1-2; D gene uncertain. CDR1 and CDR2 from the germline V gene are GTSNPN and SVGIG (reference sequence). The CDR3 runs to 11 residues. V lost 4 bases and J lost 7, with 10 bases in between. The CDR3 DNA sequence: TGTGCCTGGAAATGGCGGGGTGGCTACACCTTC. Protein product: CAWKWRGGYTF.

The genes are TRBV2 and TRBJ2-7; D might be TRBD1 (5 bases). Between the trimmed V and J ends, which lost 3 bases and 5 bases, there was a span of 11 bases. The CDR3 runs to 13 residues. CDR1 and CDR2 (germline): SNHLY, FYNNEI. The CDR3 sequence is CASSDIQGNEQYF. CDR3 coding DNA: TGTGCCAGCAGTGATATCCAGGGAAACGAGCAGTACTTC.

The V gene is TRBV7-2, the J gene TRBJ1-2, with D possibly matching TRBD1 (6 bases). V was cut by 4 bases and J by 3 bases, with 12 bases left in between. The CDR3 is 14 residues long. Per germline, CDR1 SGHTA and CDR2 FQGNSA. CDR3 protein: CASSSGTRDYGYTF. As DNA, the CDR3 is TGTGCCAGCAGCTCCGGGACAAGGGACTATGGCTACACCTTC.

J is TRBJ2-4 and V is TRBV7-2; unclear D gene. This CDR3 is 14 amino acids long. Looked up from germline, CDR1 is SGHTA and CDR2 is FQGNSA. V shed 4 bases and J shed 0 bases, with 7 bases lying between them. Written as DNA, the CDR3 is TGTGCCAGCAGCTCCCCGGCAGCCAAAAACATTCAGTACTTC. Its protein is CASSSPAAKNIQYF.

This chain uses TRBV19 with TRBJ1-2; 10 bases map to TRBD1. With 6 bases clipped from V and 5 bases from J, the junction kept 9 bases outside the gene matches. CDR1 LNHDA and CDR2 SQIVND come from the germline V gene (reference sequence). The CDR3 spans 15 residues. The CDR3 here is CASSHRDRGWYGYTF. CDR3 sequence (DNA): TGTGCCAGTAGCCACCGGGACAGGGGATGGTATGGCTACACCTTC.

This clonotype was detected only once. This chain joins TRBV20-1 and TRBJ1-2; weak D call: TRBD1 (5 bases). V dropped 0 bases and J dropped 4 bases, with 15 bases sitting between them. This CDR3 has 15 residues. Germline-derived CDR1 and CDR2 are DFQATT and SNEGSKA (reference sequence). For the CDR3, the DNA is TGCAGTGCTAGAGACCCGGGGAGGGGCGGCTATGGCTACACCTTC. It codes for CSARDPGRGGYGYTF.

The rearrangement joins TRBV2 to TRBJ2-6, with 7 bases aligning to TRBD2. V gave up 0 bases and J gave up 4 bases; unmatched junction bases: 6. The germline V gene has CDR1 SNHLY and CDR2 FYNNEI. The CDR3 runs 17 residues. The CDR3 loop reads CASSEALRGVGANVLTF. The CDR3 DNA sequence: TGTGCCAGCAGTGAAGCGCTTCGGGGGGTCGGGGCCAACGTCCTGACTTTC. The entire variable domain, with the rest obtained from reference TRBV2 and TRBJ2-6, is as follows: EPEVTQTPSHQVTQMGQEVILRCVPISNHLYFYWYRQILGQKVEFLVSFYNNEISEKSEIFDDQFSVERPDGSNFTLKIRSTKLEDSAMYFCASSEALRGVGANVLTFGAGSRLTVL.

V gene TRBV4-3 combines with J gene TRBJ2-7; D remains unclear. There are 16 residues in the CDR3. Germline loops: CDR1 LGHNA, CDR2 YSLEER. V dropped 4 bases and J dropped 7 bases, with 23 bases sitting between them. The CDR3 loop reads CASSRRKSGPPLEQYF. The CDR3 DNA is TGCGCCAGCAGCCGAAGGAAGTCAGGACCCCCTCTGGAGCAGTACTTC.

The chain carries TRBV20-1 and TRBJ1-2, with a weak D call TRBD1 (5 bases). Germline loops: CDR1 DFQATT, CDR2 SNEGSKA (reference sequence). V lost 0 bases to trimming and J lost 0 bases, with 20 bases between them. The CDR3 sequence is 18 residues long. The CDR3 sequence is CSARDPSGTYRANYGYTF. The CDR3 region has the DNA TGCAGTGCTAGAGATCCATCAGGGACGTACCGGGCTAACTATGGCTACACCTTC.

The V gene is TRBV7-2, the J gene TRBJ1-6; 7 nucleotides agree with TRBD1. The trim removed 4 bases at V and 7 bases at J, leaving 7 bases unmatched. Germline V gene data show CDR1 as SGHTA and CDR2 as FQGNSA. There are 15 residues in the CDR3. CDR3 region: CASSSGGGANSPLHF. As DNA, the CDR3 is TGTGCCAGCAGCTCAGGGGGGGGAGCCAATTCACCCCTCCACTTT.

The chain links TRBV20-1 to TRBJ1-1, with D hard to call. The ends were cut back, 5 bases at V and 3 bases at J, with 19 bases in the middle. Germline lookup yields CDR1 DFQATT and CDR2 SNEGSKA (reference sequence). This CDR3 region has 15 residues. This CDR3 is CSALFSGNGYTEAFF. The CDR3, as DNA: TGCAGTGCTTTATTCTCCGGGAACGGGTACACTGAAGCTTTCTTT.